These 14 T cell receptor beta chains came from one sample sequenced in a study of memory CD4+ T cells and cytomegalovirus serostatus. Data came from immunoSEQ multiplex PCR; TCRdb stores just in-frame clones and leaves some out. The repertoire has approximately 49,000 clones, over 75% of them found once; the top ten carry less than 0.75%. Single viable CD3+CD4+CD8-CD45RO+ cells were sorted as the memory CD4+ T cells. Sample: memory CD4+ T cells from blood. These receptors originate from an adult in good health and CMV-seronegative.

The rearrangement links TRBV7-2 to TRBJ2-1; D remains ambiguous. The CDR3 length is 15 residues. V was shortened by 2 bases and J by 6 bases, with 14 bases between the two germline ends. Germline CDR1 SGHTA, CDR2 FQGNSA. CDR3 amino acids: CASSLSSPPGNEQFF. DNA for the CDR3: TGTGCCAGCAGCTTAAGTTCCCCCCCAGGCAATGAGCAGTTCTTC.

Only one count was recorded for this clone. The CDR3 loop is CASSIQETQYF. As DNA, the CDR3 is TGTGCCAGCAGCATCCAAGAGACCCAGTACTTC. The V and J genes are TRBV7-9 and TRBJ2-5; D not resolved. Trimming pared 5 bases from V and 1 base from J, leaving 2 bases between. This CDR3 has 11 amino acids. Germline V lookup: CDR1 SEHNR, CDR2 FQNEAQ (reference sequence). Looking up the rest from reference TRBV7-9 and TRBJ2-5 gives the full variable domain: DTGVSQNPRHKITKRGQNVTFRCDPISEHNRLYWYRQTLGQGPEFLTYFQNEAQLEKSRLLSDRFSAERPKGSFSTLEIQRTEQGDSAMYLCASSIQETQYFGPGTRLLVL.

This clone appeared a single time. This sequence joins TRBV11-3 and TRBJ2-1; 9 bases line up with TRBD2. The CDR3 sequence is 13 residues long. The germline CDR1 and CDR2 sequences are SGHNT and YENEEA. Trimming cost V 6 bases and J 10 bases; bases outside gene matches: 7. In DNA, the CDR3 is TGTGCCAGCAGTCCTAGCGGGGTGGAGGAGCAGTTCTTC. This codes for CASSPSGVEEQFF. The full variable domain, with the rest looked up from reference TRBV11-3 and TRBJ2-1, is EAGVVQSPRYKIIEKKQPVAFWCNPISGHNTLYWYLQNLGQGPELLIRYENEEAVDDSQLPKDRFSAERLKGVDSTLKIQPAELGDSAVYLCASSPSGVEEQFFGPGTRLTVL.

The chain employs TRBV7-9 and TRBJ2-1; possible D gene TRBD2, 5 bases. The CDR3 has 15 amino acids. The V end lost 5 bases, the J end lost 4 bases, and 15 bases lay between the germline ends. Germline CDR1 reads SEHNR; CDR2 reads FQNEAQ (reference sequence). Here the CDR3 reads CASSPKGDPYNEQFF. CDR3 nucleotide sequence: TGTGCCAGCAGCCCCAAGGGAGACCCATACAATGAGCAGTTCTTC.

V gene TRBV7-2 combines with J gene TRBJ2-7, with 8 bases identical to TRBD2. This CDR3 has 15 residues. The V gene end was trimmed by 5 bases and the J gene end by 3 bases; junction bases not matched to a gene: 9. Germline loops: CDR1 SGHTA, CDR2 FQGNSA. The DNA of the CDR3 is TGTGCCAGCAGCCCCGACGGGGGGGGTAGCTACGAGCAGTACTTC. Protein product: CASSPDGGGSYEQYF.

This chain's CDR3 is CASSPVGDTYTDTQYF. CDR3 coding DNA: TGTGCCAGCAGCCCAGTAGGGGACACCTACACAGATACGCAGTATTTT. V and J are TRBV7-8 and TRBJ2-3, with a possible D match to TRBD1 (6 bases). The CDR3 is made up of 16 amino acids. CDR1 and CDR2 from the germline V gene are SGHVS and FQNEAQ. V lost 5 bases and J 2 bases, leaving 17 bases between the germline ends.

V and J are TRBV5-1 and TRBJ1-6; tentatively, D is TRBD1 (5 bases). This CDR3 is built from 16 residues. V lost 0 bases and J 7 bases, leaving 14 bases between the germline ends. CDR1 is SGHRS and CDR2 is YFSETQ in the germline V gene. CDR3 in DNA: TGCGCCAGCAGCTTGGCCGGATCCAGGGCGAATTCACCCCTCCACTTT. Encoded protein: CASSLAGSRANSPLHF.

This rearrangement joins TRBV2 to TRBJ2-3, with 12 bases that match TRBD2. CDR1 and CDR2 (germline): SNHLY, FYNNEI. This CDR3 has 20 residues. Trimming took 4 bases from V and 3 from J; bases not matched to a gene: 17. The CDR3 sequence: CASSGRLAGDPFRETDTQYF. CDR3 coding DNA: TGTGCCAGCAGTGGACGACTAGCGGGGGACCCCTTCCGAGAGACAGATACGCAGTATTTT.

This chain uses TRBV2 with TRBJ1-6, with 7 positions matching TRBD1. V shed 2 bases, J shed 9 bases, and the junction held 4 bases outside the gene matches. The CDR3 extends over 14 amino acids. CDR1 and CDR2 from the germline V gene are SNHLY and FYNNEI. As DNA, the CDR3 is TGTGCCAGCAGTGAATCACAGGGGTCTTCACCCCTCCACTTT. It yields the protein CASSESQGSSPLHF. The variable domain in full, completed from reference TRBV2 and TRBJ1-6, reads EPEVTQTPSHQVTQMGQEVILRCVPISNHLYFYWYRQILGQKVEFLVSFYNNEISEKSEIFDDQFSVERPDGSNFTLKIRSTKLEDSAMYFCASSESQGSSPLHFGNGTRLTVT.

The chain recombines TRBV6-1 with TRBJ1-5, with D possibly being TRBD1 (5 bases). The V gene lost 8 bases and the J gene lost 3 bases, with 17 bases spanning the gap. The CDR3 is 15 amino acids. Germline V gene lookup returns CDR1 MNHNS and CDR2 SASEGT. The CDR3 region has the DNA TGTGCCAGCTGGAGGGACCGTGGGTTCAATCAGCCCCAGCATTTT. This gives the protein CASWRDRGFNQPQHF.

The chain combines TRBV15 with TRBJ2-1, with D possibly matching TRBD1 (6 bases). Germline CDR1 and CDR2: LNHNV and YYDKDF (reference sequence). Between the trimmed V and J ends, which lost 0 bases and 4 bases, there was a span of 13 bases. The CDR3 sequence is 16 residues long. The CDR3 DNA sequence: TGTGCCACCAGCAGAGATCCCCAGGGACAATACAATGAGCAGTTCTTC. It is translated as CATSRDPQGQYNEQFF.

V usage is TRBV11-2 and J usage is TRBJ2-6; the match to TRBD1 covers 9 bases. The length of the CDR3 is 18 residues. The J segment lost 0 bases and the V segment lost 0 bases, leaving 3 bases of the junction unmatched. The germline gives CDR1 SGHAT, CDR2 FQNNGV. The CDR3 is CASSLDPTGGSGANVLTF. The CDR3 coding sequence is TGTGCCAGCAGCTTAGATCCGACAGGGGGCTCTGGGGCCAACGTCCTGACTTTC.

This clone has just a few counts. This chain connects TRBV19 to TRBJ1-1, with 9 bases fitting TRBD1. CDR1 and CDR2 from the germline V gene are LNHDA and SQIVND (reference sequence). The length of the CDR3 is 14 residues. Unmatched junction bases numbered 2, after V lost 5 bases and J lost 1 base. Written as DNA, the CDR3 is TGTGCCAGTAGTCCGGGACAGGGGAACACTGAAGCTTTCTTT. Residues: CASSPGQGNTEAFF.

This clone was detected a few times. The gene calls are TRBV4-1 and TRBJ1-2, with D possibly TRBD1 on 6 matching bases. Germline CDR1 and CDR2: MGHRA and YSYEKL. The V end lost 4 bases, the J end lost 6 bases, and 12 bases lay between the germline ends. The CDR3 contains 13 residues. CDR3 sequence reads: CASSLGQQDGYTF. CDR3 sequence (DNA): TGCGCCAGCAGCCTCGGACAGCAAGATGGCTACACCTTC.